This TCR beta chain was sequenced for a study of CD8+CD57+ T cells in acquired aplastic anemia. Germline V gives CDR1 ENHRY, CDR2 SYGVKD. This CDR3 has 16 amino acids. Trimming shortened V by 10 bases and J by 5 bases, and 23 bases separated the two germline ends. According to the study, genomic DNA was the template for TCR beta VDJ and CDR3 profiling. TCRdb reanalysed the reads using MiXCR and keeps one entry per CDR3 protein. The table has 250,000 to 300,000 distinct CDR3 sequences, about three fifths seen once. Broader study findings: Any difference that existed in CD8+ Simpson's diversity between patients and controls was not significant.

About this clonotype: The antigen remains undetermined.

An expansion of CD8+CD57+ cells by flow cytometry had been shown in patients chosen for sequencing. Patients had undergone no therapy by the time their blood was sampled. This chain links TRBV10-3 with TRBJ1-4, with D unresolved. Sequenced sample: sorted CD4+, CD8+, or CD8+CD57+ T cells (not recorded which) from PBMCs. This TCR came from a human donor with aplastic anemia. This chain's CDR3 is CASRTSGRAYNEKLFF. DNA of the CDR3: TGTGCCAGCAGGACTAGCGGGAGGGCCTACAATGAAAAACTGTTTTTT.